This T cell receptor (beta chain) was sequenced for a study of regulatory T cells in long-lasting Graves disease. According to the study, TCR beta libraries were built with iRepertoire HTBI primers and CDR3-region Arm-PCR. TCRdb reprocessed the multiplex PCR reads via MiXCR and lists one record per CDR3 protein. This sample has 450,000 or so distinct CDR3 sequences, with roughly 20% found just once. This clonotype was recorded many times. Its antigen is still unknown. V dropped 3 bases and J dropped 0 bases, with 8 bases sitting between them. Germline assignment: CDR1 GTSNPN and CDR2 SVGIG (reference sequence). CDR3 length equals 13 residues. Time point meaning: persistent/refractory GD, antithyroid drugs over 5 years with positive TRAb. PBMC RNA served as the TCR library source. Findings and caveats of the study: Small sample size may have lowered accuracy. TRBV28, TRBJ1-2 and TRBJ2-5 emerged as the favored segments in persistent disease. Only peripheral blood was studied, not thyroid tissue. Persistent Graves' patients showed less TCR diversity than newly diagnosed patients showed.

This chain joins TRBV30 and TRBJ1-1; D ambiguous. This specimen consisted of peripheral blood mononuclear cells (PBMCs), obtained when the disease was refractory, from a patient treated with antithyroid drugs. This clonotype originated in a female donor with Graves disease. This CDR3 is CAWSAIMNTEAFF. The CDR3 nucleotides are TGTGCCTGGAGCGCCATAATGAACACTGAAGCTTTCTTT. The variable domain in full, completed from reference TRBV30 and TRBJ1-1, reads SQTIHQWPATLVQPVGSPLSLECTVEGTSNPNLYWYRQAAGRGLQLLFYSVGIGQISSEVPQNLSASRPQDRQFILSSKKLLLSDSGFYLCAWSAIMNTEAFFGQGTRLTVV.